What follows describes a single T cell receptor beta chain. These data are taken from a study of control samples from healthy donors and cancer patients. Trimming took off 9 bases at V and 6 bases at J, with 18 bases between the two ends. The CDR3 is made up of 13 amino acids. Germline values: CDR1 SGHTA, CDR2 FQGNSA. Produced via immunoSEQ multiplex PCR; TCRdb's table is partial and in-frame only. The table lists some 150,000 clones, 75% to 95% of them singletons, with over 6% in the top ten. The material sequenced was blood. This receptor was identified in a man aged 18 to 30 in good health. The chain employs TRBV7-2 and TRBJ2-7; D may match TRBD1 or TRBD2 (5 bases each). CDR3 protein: CASGGRGVSEQYF. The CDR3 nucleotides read TGTGCCAGTGGGGGACGGGGCGTGAGCGAGCAGTACTTC. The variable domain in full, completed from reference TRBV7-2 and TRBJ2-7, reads GAGVSQSPSNKVTEKGKDVELRCDPISGHTALYWYRQSLGQGLEFLIYFQGNSAPDKSGLPSDRFSAERTGGSVSTLTIQRTQQEDSAVYLCASGGRGVSEQYFGPGTRLTVT.